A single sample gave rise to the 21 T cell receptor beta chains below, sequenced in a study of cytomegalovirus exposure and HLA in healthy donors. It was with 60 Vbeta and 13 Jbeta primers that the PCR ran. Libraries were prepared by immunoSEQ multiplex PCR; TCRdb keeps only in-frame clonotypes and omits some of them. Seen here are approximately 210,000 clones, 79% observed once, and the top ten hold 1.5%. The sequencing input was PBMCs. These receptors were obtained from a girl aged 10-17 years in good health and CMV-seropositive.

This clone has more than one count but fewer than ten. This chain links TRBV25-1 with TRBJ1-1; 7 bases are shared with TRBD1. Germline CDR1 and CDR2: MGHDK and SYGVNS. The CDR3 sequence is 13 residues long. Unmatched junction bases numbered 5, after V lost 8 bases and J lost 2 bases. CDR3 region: CASLGTVNTEAFF. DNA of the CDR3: TGTGCCAGCCTCGGGACAGTTAACACTGAAGCTTTCTTT.

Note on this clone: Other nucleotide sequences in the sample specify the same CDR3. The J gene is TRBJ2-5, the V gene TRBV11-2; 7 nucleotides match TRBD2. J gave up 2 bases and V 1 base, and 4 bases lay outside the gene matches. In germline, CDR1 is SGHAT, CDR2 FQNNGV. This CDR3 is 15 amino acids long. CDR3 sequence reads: CASSLGLAGQETQYF. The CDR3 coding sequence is TGTGCCAGCAGCTTAGGACTAGCCGGGCAAGAGACCCAGTACTTC. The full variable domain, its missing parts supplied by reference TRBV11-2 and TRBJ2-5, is EAGVAQSPRYKIIEKRQSVAFWCNPISGHATLYWYQQILGQGPKLLIQFQNNGVVDDSQLPKDRFSAERLKGVDSTLKIQPAKLEDSAVYLCASSLGLAGQETQYFGPGTRLLVL.

Here the CDR3 DNA reads TGTGCCAGCAGCCACTCTGGCGGAGACGAGCAGTTCTTC. This codes for CASSHSGGDEQFF. The V call is TRBV5-6, the J call TRBJ2-1; D is ambiguous. V shed 4 bases and J shed 10 bases, with 15 bases lying between them. The germline gives CDR1 SGHDT, CDR2 YYEEEE. This CDR3 contains 13 residues.

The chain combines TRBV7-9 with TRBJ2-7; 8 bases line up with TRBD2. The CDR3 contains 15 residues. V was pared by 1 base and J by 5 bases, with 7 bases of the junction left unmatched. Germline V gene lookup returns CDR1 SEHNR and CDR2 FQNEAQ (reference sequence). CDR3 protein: CASSLEVSGAHEQYF. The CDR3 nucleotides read TGTGCCAGCAGCTTAGAGGTTAGCGGGGCCCACGAGCAGTACTTC.

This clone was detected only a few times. The CDR3 DNA follows: TGTGCCAGCAGCTTGGCCGGGGGATACTACGAGCAGTACTTC. Translating gives CASSLAGGYYEQYF. V usage is TRBV5-6 and J usage is TRBJ2-7; D is perhaps TRBD2 (6 bases). CDR3 length equals 14 residues. The V and J ends lost 0 bases and 3 bases respectively, with 10 bases between them. Germline V gives CDR1 SGHDT, CDR2 YYEEEE.

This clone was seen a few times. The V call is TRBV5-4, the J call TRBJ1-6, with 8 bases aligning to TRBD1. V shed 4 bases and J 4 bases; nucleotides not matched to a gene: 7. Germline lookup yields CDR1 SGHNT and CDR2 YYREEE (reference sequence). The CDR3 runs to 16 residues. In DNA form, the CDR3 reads TGTGCCAGCAGCCCGGGGACAGGCATGTATAATTCACCCCTCCACTTT. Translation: CASSPGTGMYNSPLHF.

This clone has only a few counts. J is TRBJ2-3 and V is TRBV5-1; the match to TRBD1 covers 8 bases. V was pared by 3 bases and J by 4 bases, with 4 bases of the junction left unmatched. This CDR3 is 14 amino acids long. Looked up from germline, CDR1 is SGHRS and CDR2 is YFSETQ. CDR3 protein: CASSSGQGADTQYF. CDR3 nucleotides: TGCGCCAGCAGCTCCGGACAGGGTGCAGATACGCAGTATTTT.

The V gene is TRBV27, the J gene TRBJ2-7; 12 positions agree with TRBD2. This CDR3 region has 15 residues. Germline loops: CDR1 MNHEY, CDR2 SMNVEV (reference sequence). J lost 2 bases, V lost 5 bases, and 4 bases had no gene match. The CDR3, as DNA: TGTGCCAGCAGTCGACTAGCGGGGGAGACCTACGAGCAGTACTTC. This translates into CASSRLAGETYEQYF.

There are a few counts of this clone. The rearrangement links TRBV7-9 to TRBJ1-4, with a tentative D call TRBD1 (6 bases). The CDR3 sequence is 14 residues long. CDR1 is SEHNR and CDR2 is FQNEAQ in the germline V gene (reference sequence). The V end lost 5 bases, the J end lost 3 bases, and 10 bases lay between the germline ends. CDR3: CASSKQGPNEKLFF. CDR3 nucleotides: TGTGCCAGCAGCAAACAGGGCCCTAATGAAAAACTGTTTTTT.

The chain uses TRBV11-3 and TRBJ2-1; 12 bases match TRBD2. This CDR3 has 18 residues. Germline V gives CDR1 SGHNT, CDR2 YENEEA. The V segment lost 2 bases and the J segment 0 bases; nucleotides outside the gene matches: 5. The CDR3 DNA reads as TGTGCCAGCAGCTTATTACTAGCGGGGGGCTACTCCTACAATGAGCAGTTCTTC. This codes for CASSLLLAGGYSYNEQFF. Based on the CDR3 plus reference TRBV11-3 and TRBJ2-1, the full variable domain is EAGVVQSPRYKIIEKKQPVAFWCNPISGHNTLYWYLQNLGQGPELLIRYENEEAVDDSQLPKDRFSAERLKGVDSTLKIQPAELGDSAVYLCASSLLLAGGYSYNEQFFGPGTRLTVL.

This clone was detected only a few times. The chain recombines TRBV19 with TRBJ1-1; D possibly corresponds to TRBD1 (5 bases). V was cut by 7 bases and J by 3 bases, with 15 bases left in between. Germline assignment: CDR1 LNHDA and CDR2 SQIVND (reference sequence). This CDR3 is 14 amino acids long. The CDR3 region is CASNPRELYTEAFF. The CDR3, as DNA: TGTGCCAGTAACCCCAGGGAACTGTACACTGAAGCTTTCTTT.

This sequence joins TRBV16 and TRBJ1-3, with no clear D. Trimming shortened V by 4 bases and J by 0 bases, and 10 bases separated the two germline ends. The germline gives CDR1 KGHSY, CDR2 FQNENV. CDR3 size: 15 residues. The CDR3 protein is CASSLGSSSGNTIYF. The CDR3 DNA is TGTGCCAGCAGCCTGGGCAGTAGCTCTGGAAACACCATATATTTT.

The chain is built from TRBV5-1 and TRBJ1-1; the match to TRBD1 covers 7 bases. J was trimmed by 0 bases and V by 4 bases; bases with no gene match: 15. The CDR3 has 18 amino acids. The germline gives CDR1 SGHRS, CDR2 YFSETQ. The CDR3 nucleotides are TGCGCCAGCAGCCCACTTCTGGGACAGCCAGTCATGAACACTGAAGCTTTCTTT. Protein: CASSPLLGQPVMNTEAFF.

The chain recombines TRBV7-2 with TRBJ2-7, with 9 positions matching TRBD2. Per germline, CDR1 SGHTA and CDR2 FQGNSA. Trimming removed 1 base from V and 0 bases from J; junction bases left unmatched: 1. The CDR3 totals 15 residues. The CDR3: CASSLGRGGSYEQYF. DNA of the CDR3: TGTGCCAGCAGCTTAGGGCGGGGGGGCTCCTACGAGCAGTACTTC.

CDR3 region: CASSLGQARETQYF. In DNA form, the CDR3 reads TGTGCCAGCAGCCTCGGACAGGCCCGAGAGACCCAGTACTTC. The chain joins TRBV9 to TRBJ2-5, with TRBD1 identical over 7 bases. The germline V gene encodes CDR1 SGDLS and CDR2 YYNGEE. V shed 4 bases and J 4 bases; nucleotides not matched to a gene: 7. The CDR3 totals 14 residues. Full variable domain (outside the CDR3, taken from reference TRBV9 and TRBJ2-5): DSGVTQTPKHLITATGQRVTLRCSPRSGDLSVYWYQQSLDQGLQFLIQYYNGEERAKGNILERFSAQQFPDLHSELNLSSLELGDSALYFCASSLGQARETQYFGPGTRLLVL.

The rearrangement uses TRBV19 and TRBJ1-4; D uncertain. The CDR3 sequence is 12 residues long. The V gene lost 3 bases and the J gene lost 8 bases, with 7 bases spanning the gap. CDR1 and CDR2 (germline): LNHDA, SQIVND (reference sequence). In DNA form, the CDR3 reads TGTGCCAGTAGTATCCGCCAGGAAAAACTGTTTTTT. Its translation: CASSIRQEKLFF.

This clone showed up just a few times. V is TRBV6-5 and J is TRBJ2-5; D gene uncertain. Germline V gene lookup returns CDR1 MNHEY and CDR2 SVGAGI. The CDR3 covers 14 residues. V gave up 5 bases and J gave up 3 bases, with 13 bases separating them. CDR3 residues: CASSTLTGEETQYF. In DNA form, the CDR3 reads TGTGCCAGCAGTACACTCACGGGTGAAGAGACCCAGTACTTC.

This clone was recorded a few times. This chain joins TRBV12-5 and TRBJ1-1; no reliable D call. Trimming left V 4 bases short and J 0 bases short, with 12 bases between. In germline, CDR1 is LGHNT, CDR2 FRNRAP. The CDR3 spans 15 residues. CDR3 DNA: TGTGCTAGTGGTTCGCGACCAGGTTTGAACACTGAAGCTTTCTTT. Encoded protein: CASGSRPGLNTEAFF.

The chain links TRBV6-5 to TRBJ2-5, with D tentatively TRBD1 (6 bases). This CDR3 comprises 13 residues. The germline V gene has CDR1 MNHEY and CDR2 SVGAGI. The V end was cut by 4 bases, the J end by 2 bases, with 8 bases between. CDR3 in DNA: TGTGCCAGCAGTTGGCAGGGGCAAGAGACCCAGTACTTC. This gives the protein CASSWQGQETQYF.

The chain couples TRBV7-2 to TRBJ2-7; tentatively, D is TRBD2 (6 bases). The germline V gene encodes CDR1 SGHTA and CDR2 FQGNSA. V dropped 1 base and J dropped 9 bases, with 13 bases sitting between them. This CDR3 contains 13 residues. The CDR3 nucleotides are TGTGCCAGCAGCTTAGGACTAGTCGCGGGGCAGTACTTC. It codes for CASSLGLVAGQYF.

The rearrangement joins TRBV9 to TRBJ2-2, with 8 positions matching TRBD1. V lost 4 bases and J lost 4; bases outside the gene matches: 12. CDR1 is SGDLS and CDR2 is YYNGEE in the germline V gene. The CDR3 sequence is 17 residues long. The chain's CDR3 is CASSYGQGAPGTGELFF. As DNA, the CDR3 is TGTGCCAGCAGCTATGGCCAGGGGGCGCCGGGCACCGGGGAGCTGTTTTTT.